This TCR beta chain was sequenced in a study of blood T cell repertoires in COVID-19. In the study's own analysis: Reference gene primer amplification gave estimated nucleated cell counts. Libraries were prepared by immunoSEQ multiplex PCR; TCRdb keeps only in-frame clonotypes and omits some of them. That table gives V, J and clone size, and the DNA gave D and trimming. Of roughly 500,000 clones detected, nearly 90% appear once; the ten largest clones hold roughly 0.84%. CDR1 SGHVS and CDR2 FQNEAQ come from the germline V gene. This CDR3 region has 14 residues. J lost 8 bases, V lost 2 bases, and 6 bases had no gene match. This clone was counted once.

The TCR was taken from a man aged 18 to 30 with COVID-19, enrolled during active disease. V usage is TRBV7-8 and J usage is TRBJ2-1; 7 bases are shared with TRBD2. The sequenced sample consisted of peripheral blood. CDR3 amino acids: CASSLPREGDEQFF. The CDR3, as DNA: TGTGCCAGCAGCTTACCCAGGGAGGGCGATGAGCAGTTCTTC. Filled out from reference TRBV7-8 and TRBJ2-1, the complete variable domain reads GAGVSQSPRYKVAKRGQDVALRCDPISGHVSLFWYQQALGQGPEFLTYFQNEAQLDKSGLPSDRFFAERPEGSVSTLKIQRTQQEDSAVYLCASSLPREGDEQFFGPGTRLTVL.